This T cell receptor beta chain was captured in a study of control samples from healthy donors and cancer patients. Profiling relied on immunoSEQ multiplex PCR, and the TCRdb table lists in-frame clones only, not all of them. The sample shows fewer than 200,000 clones, just over 90% of them seen only once. The CDR3 runs to 14 residues. Trimming left V 2 bases short and J 7 bases short, with 14 bases between. Germline V gene lookup returns CDR1 SGHAT and CDR2 FQDESV (reference sequence). V and J are TRBV11-1 and TRBJ1-2; maybe TRBD1 (6 bases). The TCR was taken from a woman aged 60 to 75 in good health. Sequences were obtained from blood. The DNA of the CDR3 is TGTGCCAGCAGCTTACGGAAGACAGGAAGTGGCTACACCTTC. Its protein product is CASSLRKTGSGYTF. The variable domain in full, with the rest retrieved from reference TRBV11-1 and TRBJ1-2, is EAEVAQSPRYKITEKSQAVAFWCDPISGHATLYWYRQILGQGPELLVQFQDESVVDDSQLPKDRFSAERLKGVDSTLKIQPAELGDSAMYLCASSLRKTGSGYTFGSGTRLTVV.